The following is a TCR beta chain sequence with its context. Its antigen is not identified. V lost 4 bases, J lost 4 bases, and 14 bases lay in between. This CDR3 spans 14 amino acids. CDR1 and CDR2 (germline): SGDLS, YYNGEE. The sample comes from a study of beta chain features in type 1 diabetes. Findings and limits, study-wide: The naive, central memory and Treg TCRB repertoires looked more alike in patients than they did in healthy donors.

Reverse transcription of all isolated RNA meant that expressed TCRB transcripts were sequenced. Each sample of naive, central memory or regulatory T cells had, on average, approximately 3.5 million reads. Profiling relied on immunoSEQ multiplex PCR, and the TCRdb table lists in-frame clones only, not all of them. The table has about 320,000 clones, 14% seen once; the top ten hold over 5.5%. Isolation of CD4+ naive, central memory, regulatory and stem cell-like memory cells was achieved by sorting via CD45RO/CCR7/CD25/CD127/CD95/CD27. This TCR was recovered from a man aged 30-40 years in good health. The material sequenced was central memory CD4+ T cells from blood. V is TRBV9 and J is TRBJ2-5; weak D call: TRBD1 (6 bases). The CDR3 DNA follows: TGTGCCAGCAGCCCTGGGACAAAGAGAGAGACCCAGTACTTC. This encodes CASSPGTKRETQYF.